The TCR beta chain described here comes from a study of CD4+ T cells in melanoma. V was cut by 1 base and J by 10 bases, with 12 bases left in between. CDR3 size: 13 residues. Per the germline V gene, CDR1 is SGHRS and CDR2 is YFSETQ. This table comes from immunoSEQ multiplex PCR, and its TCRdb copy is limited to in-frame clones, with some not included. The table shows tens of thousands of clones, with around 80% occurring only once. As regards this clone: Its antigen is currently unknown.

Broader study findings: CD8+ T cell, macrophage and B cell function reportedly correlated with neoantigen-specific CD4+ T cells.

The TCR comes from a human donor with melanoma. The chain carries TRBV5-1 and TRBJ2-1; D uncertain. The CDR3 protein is CASSLMRSAEQFF. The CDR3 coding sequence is TGCGCCAGCAGCTTGATGAGATCGGCCGAGCAGTTCTTC.